This T cell receptor (beta chain) was captured by sequencing in a study of blood T cell repertoires in COVID-19. Whole-study context: Some COVID-19 samples were acute and others convalescent; all came from the United States, Italy and Spain.

Germline CDR1 WNHNN, CDR2 SYGVQD (reference sequence). The CDR3 totals 14 residues. The germline V and J ends were trimmed by 4 bases and 5 bases, with 14 bases remaining between them. Libraries were prepared by immunoSEQ multiplex PCR; TCRdb keeps only in-frame clonotypes and omits some of them. There are 130,000 to 150,000 clones in the sample; roughly 84% occur only once, and approximately 10% lies in the top ten. V is TRBV10-1 and J is TRBJ2-5; perhaps TRBD2 as D (6 bases). The clonotype was recovered from a man aged 55-75 years with active or convalescent COVID-19. Sample: peripheral blood. This chain's CDR3 is CASSGNSGRETQYF. CDR3 sequence (DNA): TGCGCCAGCAGTGGAAACAGCGGGCGGGAGACCCAGTACTTC.